This T cell receptor beta chain comes out of a study of vaccination effects on CD4 cells after COVID-19. The overall study: ViraFEST used viral peptide pools to expand antigen-specific CD4+ T cells before sequencing. Some 2.2 million PBMC per well were cultured with approximately 9.7 IU/ml IL-2 and approximately 9.1 ug/ml peptides. All participants had two doses of either the BNT162b2 or mRNA-1273 vaccine.

Study-wide points: Long after vaccination, the clones induced by infection and by vaccine shrank markedly in size.

Note on this clone: Its antigen is unidentified.

The CDR3 totals 16 residues. Between the trimmed V and J ends, which lost 3 bases and 2 bases, there was a span of 16 bases. The germline CDR1 and CDR2 sequences are SGHVS and FQNEAQ. Investigators separated out CD4+ T cells once 9 to 11 days of culture had passed. Repertoires were generated with immunoSEQ multiplex PCR, while TCRdb's copy carries only in-frame clones and drops some. The repertoire holds tens of thousands of clones, with about 62% as singletons. This receptor was identified in a human donor who received a COVID-19 vaccine. This chain uses TRBV7-8 with TRBJ1-1; no firm D call. The sample in question was CD4+ T cells from PBMCs cultured without peptide, obtained before COVID-19 vaccination. CDR3 sequence: CASSFSPRRYNTEAFF. CDR3 coding DNA: TGTGCCAGCAGCTTTAGCCCCAGAAGATACAACACTGAAGCTTTCTTT.